Described below is a single T cell receptor beta chain sequence and its context. Its antigen is still unknown. Base qualities are not recorded, but no much larger clone differs from it by a single base. The sample is drawn from a study of blood T cell repertoires in COVID-19 (dated by TCRdb to the early 2020s). General notes on the study: Samples from collaborators originated in the United States, Italy and Spain and spanned both the acute and convalescent phases of COVID-19. The material from the prospective study consisted of cDNA or gDNA derived from T cells, B-cell-depleted T cells, or PBMCs. Subjects who had been exposed to COVID-19, were actively infected with it, or had recovered from it provided the deeply sampled blood TCRbeta repertoires that made up the dataset. The repertoires were made available in a free public database intended to serve as a resource for research on the immune response to SARS-CoV-2. Samples were obtained from the ongoing ImmuneRACE study (first 160 participants) and from 1,254 subjects provided by 6 global collaborators. The sample metadata nearly always contained a de-identified subject ID, COVID-19 status, age in years and sex. Where available, HLA class I and class II types were taken from metadata supplied by the sample provider and were not determined by assay-based typing. Results and caveats for the whole study, not just this receptor: How much clinical and demographic metadata was included differed by source and by participant, and the metadata was provided uncurated.

According to the germline V gene, CDR1 reads MDHEN and CDR2 reads SYDVKM. Measured from the cysteine to the phenylalanine, the CDR3 is 13 residues long. The entry retains the CDR3 DNA only, 39 bases that are in frame from base 1. A distance of 12 bases separates the germline ends of V and J, which lose 5 bases and 7 bases respectively. Collaborating institutions collected whole blood in K2EDTA tubes following their own protocols. For TCRbeta analysis, collaborators shipped samples as frozen whole blood, isolated PBMCs, or DNA extracted from either of those sample types. TCRbeta CDR3 regions were amplified from genomic DNA using the immunoSEQ Assay, a bias-controlled multiplex PCR. The paper's data handling went like this. Nucleated cell counts per sample were estimated from amplification of reference gene primers within the assay. Sequence reads were collapsed and filtered to measure the absolute abundance of every unique TCRbeta CDR3 rearrangement. For each sample, productive Simpson clonality was calculated as the square root of Simpson's diversity index across productive rearrangements. As stored in TCRdb, this immuneACCESS dataset retains in-frame rearrangements with V and J assigned. A fraction of the clones does not appear; measured against another copy, unresolved V genes explain less than half of the discrepancy, and the remainder lacks a known reason. V, J and clone size are those of that table, while D and trimming were read from the DNA. For this sample there are under 100,000 clones; around four fifths appear just once. Approximately 12% of the sample is in the top ten clones.

The rearrangement joined TRBV28 to TRBJ2-4; the D gene is perhaps TRBD1, from 5 matching bases. Sequencing was done on a sample of peripheral blood. The TCR was taken from a woman in her 70s with active or convalescent COVID-19. The CDR3 here reads CASSQIPGNIQYF. The DNA sequence is TGTGCCAGCAGTCAAATTCCAGGGAACATTCAGTACTTC.